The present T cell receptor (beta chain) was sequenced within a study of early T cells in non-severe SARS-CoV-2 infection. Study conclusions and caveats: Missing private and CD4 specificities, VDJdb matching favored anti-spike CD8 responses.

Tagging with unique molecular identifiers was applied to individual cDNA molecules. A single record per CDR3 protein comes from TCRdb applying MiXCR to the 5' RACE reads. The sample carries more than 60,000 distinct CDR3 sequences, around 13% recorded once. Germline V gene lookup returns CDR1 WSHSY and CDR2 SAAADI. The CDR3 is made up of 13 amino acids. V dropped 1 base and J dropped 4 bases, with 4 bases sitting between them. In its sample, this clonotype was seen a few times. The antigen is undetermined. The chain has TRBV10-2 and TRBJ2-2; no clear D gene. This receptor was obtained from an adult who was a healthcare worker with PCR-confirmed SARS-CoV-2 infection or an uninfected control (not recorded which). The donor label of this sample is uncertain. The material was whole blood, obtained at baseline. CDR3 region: CASSEWATGELFF. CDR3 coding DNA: TGCGCCAGCAGTGAGTGGGCCACCGGGGAGCTGTTTTTT.